This T cell receptor (beta chain) was identified in a study of T cells in narcolepsy. Findings and caveats of the study: HCRT-specific and TRIB2-specific autoreactive clonotypes appeared among same-patient CSF and blood CD4+ clonotypes.

Generated by immunoSEQ multiplex PCR, the TCRdb table keeps only in-frame clones and is missing some. The sample consists of about 15,000 clones, 85% of them appearing once. The length of the CDR3 is 13 residues. CDR1 and CDR2 from the germline V gene are SEHNR and FQNEAQ (reference sequence). Trimming took off 5 bases at V and 7 bases at J, with 12 bases between the two ends. Comment on this clone: The antigen remains unidentified.

The TCR sequence derives from a human donor in good health. This sequence joins TRBV7-9 and TRBJ1-5, with D unclear. Sequencing was carried out using memory (CD45RA-) CD4+ T cells from blood. CDR3 DNA: TGTGCCAGCAGCCCGCCGGGGTACCAGCCCCAGCATTTT. Translating gives CASSPPGYQPQHF.